Listed below are T cell receptor beta chains from one sample, sequenced in a study of T-cell reconstitution after alpha-beta-depleted transplantation in children. TCRdb fed the PCR reads into MiXCR, producing one record per CDR3 protein. The table has about 370,000 distinct CDR3 sequences, just over 20% seen once. The material sequenced was PBMCs from the stem cell graft donor, taken from the stem cell graft. All receptors derive from a human donor who donated a stem cell graft to a child with acute myeloid leukemia. Both conserved end residues are part of each CDR3. D genes are given only for firm matches. A row's size may be missing; if present it is once, few, many or a size class.

J gene: TRBJ2-5
D gene: -
V gene: TRBV29-1
clone size: -
CDR3 protein: CSVEEGFRGPQETQYF
CDR3 DNA: TGCAGCGTTGAAGAGGGGTTCAGGGGCCCCCAAGAGACCCAGTACTTC

J gene: TRBJ2-2
D gene: -
V gene: TRBV12-3/TRBV12-4
clone size: few
CDR3 protein: CASSLAGGSPGELFF
CDR3 DNA: TGTGCCAGCAGTTTAGCGGGGGGCTCGCCCGGGGAGCTGTTTTTT

J gene: TRBJ2-2
D gene: -
V gene: TRBV2
clone size: few
CDR3 protein: CASSLLGRGGELFF
CDR3 DNA: TGTGCCAGCAGTCTCCTCGGAAGGGGCGGGGAGCTGTTTTTT

J gene: TRBJ1-1
D gene: -
V gene: TRBV7-9
clone size: -
CDR3 protein: CASMRREAFF
CDR3 DNA: TGTGCCAGCATGAGAAGGGAAGCTTTCTTT

J gene: TRBJ2-3
D gene: TRBD2
V gene: TRBV29-1
clone size: many
CDR3 protein: CSVEDLAGGPSDTQYF
CDR3 DNA: TGCAGCGTTGAAGACTTGGCGGGAGGGCCCTCAGATACGCAGTATTTT

J gene: TRBJ1-4
D gene: -
V gene: TRBV29-1
clone size: -
CDR3 protein: CSVGGRMGEKLFF
CDR3 DNA: TGCAGCGTTGGGGGCAGAATGGGAGAAAAACTGTTTTTT

J gene: TRBJ1-2
D gene: TRBD1
V gene: TRBV20-1
clone size: -
CDR3 protein: CSARGGSRGYTF
CDR3 DNA: TGCAGTGCTCGAGGGGGCTCGAGAGGCTACACCTTC

J gene: TRBJ1-4
D gene: -
V gene: TRBV7-8
clone size: -
CDR3 protein: CATSLEMGPPTNEKLFF
CDR3 DNA: TGTGCCACCAGCTTAGAAATGGGCCCACCAACTAATGAAAAACTGTTTTTT

J gene: TRBJ2-3
D gene: TRBD2
V gene: TRBV5-1
clone size: few
CDR3 protein: CASSLHLAGVTDTQYF
CDR3 DNA: TGCGCCAGCAGCCTGCACCTAGCGGGAGTCACAGATACGCAGTATTTT

J gene: TRBJ2-7
D gene: -
V gene: TRBV6-5
clone size: few
CDR3 protein: CASSYSPPDKYEQYF
CDR3 DNA: TGTGCCAGCAGTTACTCCCCCCCGGACAAATACGAGCAGTACTTC

J gene: TRBJ2-7
D gene: TRBD2
V gene: TRBV27
clone size: -
CDR3 protein: CASRPGTSGRLGLYEQYF
CDR3 DNA: TGTGCCAGCAGACCCGGGACTAGCGGGAGGTTAGGCCTCTACGAGCAGTACTTC

J gene: TRBJ2-5
D gene: -
V gene: TRBV18
clone size: -
CDR3 protein: CASSLTMQETQYF
CDR3 DNA: TGTGCCAGCTCCCTGACCATGCAAGAGACCCAGTACTTC

J gene: TRBJ2-5
D gene: -
V gene: TRBV12-3/TRBV12-4
clone size: -
CDR3 protein: CASSSGESGLFLETQYF
CDR3 DNA: TGTGCCAGCAGTTCCGGGGAGAGCGGGTTGTTTTTGGAGACCCAGTACTTC